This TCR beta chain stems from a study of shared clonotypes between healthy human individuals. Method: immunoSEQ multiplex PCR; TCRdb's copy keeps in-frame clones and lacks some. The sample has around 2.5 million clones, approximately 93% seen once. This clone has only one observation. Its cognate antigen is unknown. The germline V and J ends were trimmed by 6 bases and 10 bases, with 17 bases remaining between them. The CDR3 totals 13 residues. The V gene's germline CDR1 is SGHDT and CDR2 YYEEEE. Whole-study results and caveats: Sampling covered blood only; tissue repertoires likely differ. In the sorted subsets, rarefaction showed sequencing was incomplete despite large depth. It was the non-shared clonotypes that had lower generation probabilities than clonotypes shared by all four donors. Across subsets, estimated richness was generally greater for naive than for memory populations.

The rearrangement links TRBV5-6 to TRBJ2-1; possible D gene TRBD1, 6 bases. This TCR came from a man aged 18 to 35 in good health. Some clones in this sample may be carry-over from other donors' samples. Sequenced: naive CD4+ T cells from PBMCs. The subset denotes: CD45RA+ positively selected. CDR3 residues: CASIVLQGDEQFF. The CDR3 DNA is TGTGCCAGCATCGTTTTACAGGGAGACGAGCAGTTCTTC.